The sample holds a few counts of the clone carrying this T cell receptor beta chain. Antigen specificity is unknown. Regions amplified from RNA transcripts were the TCR beta CDR3 regions. A first-round RT-PCR of the TCR CDR3 used the HTBI primer set. TCRdb re-analysed the multiplex PCR reads in MiXCR, keeping a single row per CDR3 protein. The profile shows 600,000 to 850,000 distinct CDR3 sequences, around 20% of them singletons. The study left out patients who had uncontrolled infection, other autoimmune disease, pregnancy or lactation. Orbital computed tomography, thyroid ultrasound, serum thyroxine and TRAb, and clinical symptoms together informed the diagnoses. Extraction of PBMCs used under 13 ml of fresh peripheral blood. The data are from a study of T cells in Graves' hyperthyroidism and ophthalmopathy. Overall study findings and caveats: Most expanded thyroid clonotypes above 0.001 recurred in blood.

Trimming removed 0 bases at V and 6 bases at J, with 10 bases between. CDR1 is SGDLS and CDR2 is YYNGEE in the germline V gene. The CDR3 sequence is 15 residues long. The chain links TRBV9 to TRBJ1-6; unclear D gene. The sample consisted of blood. The source is a woman aged 50 to 65 with Graves' hyperthyroidism that later progressed to Graves' ophthalmopathy. This CDR3 reads CASSVAAQANSPLHF. In DNA form, the CDR3 reads TGTGCCAGCAGCGTAGCTGCTCAAGCTAATTCACCCCTCCACTTT.